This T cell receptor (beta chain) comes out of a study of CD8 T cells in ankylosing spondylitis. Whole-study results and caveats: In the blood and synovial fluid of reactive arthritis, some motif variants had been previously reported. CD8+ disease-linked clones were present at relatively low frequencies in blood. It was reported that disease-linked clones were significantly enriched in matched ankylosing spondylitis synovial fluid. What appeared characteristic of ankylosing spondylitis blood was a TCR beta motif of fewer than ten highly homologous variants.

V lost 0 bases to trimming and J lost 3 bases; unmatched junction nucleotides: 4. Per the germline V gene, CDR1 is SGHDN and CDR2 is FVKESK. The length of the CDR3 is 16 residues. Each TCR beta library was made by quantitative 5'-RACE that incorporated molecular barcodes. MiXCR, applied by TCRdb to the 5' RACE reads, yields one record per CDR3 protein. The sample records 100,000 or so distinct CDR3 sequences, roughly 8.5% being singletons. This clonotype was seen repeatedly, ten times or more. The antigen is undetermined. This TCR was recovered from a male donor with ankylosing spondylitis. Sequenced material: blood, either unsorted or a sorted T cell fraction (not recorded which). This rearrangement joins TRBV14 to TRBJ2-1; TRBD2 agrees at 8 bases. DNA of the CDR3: TGTGCCAGCAGCCAAGATCTGCTAGCGGGCTACAATGAGCAGTTCTTC. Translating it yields CASSQDLLAGYNEQFF.